Presented here are 20 T cell receptor beta chains from one specimen sequenced in a study of T cell responses to AZD1222 COVID-19 vaccine (dated by TCRdb to about 2021). Libraries were prepared through the immunoSEQ multiplex PCR assay. Imported from immuneACCESS, the table was reduced by TCRdb to in-frame sequences with V and J called. These copies leave out some clones; in studies compared against another copy, an unresolved V gene accounts for under half, and the cause of the remainder is not known. The sample has about 140,000 clones on record, approximately 90% of them singletons. Around 3.5% of the sample belongs to the ten largest clones. What the time point label conveys for this sample: about 28 days (+/-7) after the second vaccine dose. The sample in question was peripheral blood, obtained 28 days after the second AZD1222 dose. The receptors derive from an adult who received the AZD1222 COVID-19 vaccine.

The rearrangement joins TRBV25-1 to TRBJ1-4; weak D call: TRBD1 (6 bases). V shed 5 bases and J shed 10 bases, with 17 bases lying between them. This CDR3 contains 14 residues. Per the germline V gene, CDR1 is MGHDK and CDR2 is SYGVNS. The CDR3, as DNA: TGTGCCAGCAGTAGGGGGAGTGGTACGGGAAAACTGTTTTTT. Protein product: CASSRGSGTGKLFF.

The chain is built from TRBV25-1 and TRBJ2-3; 7 bases map to TRBD2. The ends lost 4 bases at V and 0 bases at J; junction bases unmatched: 4. The CDR3 is made up of 15 amino acids. Germline CDR1 is MGHDK and CDR2 is SYGVNS. CDR3 protein: CASSGLAASTDTQYF. The DNA of the CDR3 is TGTGCCAGCAGTGGGCTAGCGGCAAGCACAGATACGCAGTATTTT.

The CDR3 loop is CASSLWGKAFF. The CDR3 DNA follows: TGTGCCAGCAGTTTATGGGGGAAAGCTTTCTTT. The V gene is TRBV12-3 or TRBV12-4, the J gene TRBJ1-1; tentatively, D is TRBD1 (5 bases). The ends were cut back, 2 bases at V and 9 bases at J, with 7 bases in the middle. The CDR3 length is 11 residues.

DNA for the CDR3: TGTGCCAGCAGTTTCTCGGCGAACTACGAGCAGTACTTC. Translating it yields CASSFSANYEQYF. V and J are TRBV12-3 or TRBV12-4 and TRBJ2-7; D is unclear. With 3 bases removed from V and 3 bases from J, the gap between germline ends came to 9 bases. This CDR3 is built from 13 residues.

The chain couples TRBV5-1 to TRBJ2-3; TRBD1 agrees at 8 bases. CDR3 length: 16 residues. The trim removed 2 bases at V and 5 bases at J, leaving 10 bases unmatched. Germline CDR1 SGHRS, CDR2 YFSETQ. In nucleotides, the CDR3 is TGCGCCAGCAGCTTTGCCGGACAGGGCCCGGGAGATACGCAGTATTTT. The encoded protein is CASSFAGQGPGDTQYF.

The rearrangement links TRBV2 to TRBJ2-2, with a tentative D call TRBD2 (6 bases). The CDR3 is 18 amino acids. Trimming pared 5 bases from V and 7 bases from J, leaving 26 bases between. Germline assignment: CDR1 SNHLY and CDR2 FYNNEI. The DNA for the CDR3 is TGTGCCAGCAGTCCCCGACTAGGGAAGATCTCCTACGGCGGGGAGCTGTTTTTT. Translating gives CASSPRLGKISYGGELFF.

This rearrangement joins TRBV2 to TRBJ1-5; tentative D call: TRBD1 (5 bases). The CDR3 extends over 14 amino acids. The germline gives CDR1 SNHLY, CDR2 FYNNEI. Trimming shortened V by 4 bases and J by 1 base, and 8 bases separated the two germline ends. The CDR3 nucleotides are TGTGCCAGCAGTGGGACAACCAGCAATCAGCCCCAGCATTTT. Translating it yields CASSGTTSNQPQHF.

The rearrangement links TRBV18 to TRBJ2-2; D gene unclear. The CDR3 consists of 13 residues. Between the trimmed V and J ends, which lost 2 bases and 7 bases, there was a span of 8 bases. Germline V gene data show CDR1 as KGHSH and CDR2 as LQKENI. The CDR3 sequence: CASSPGLGGELFF. The CDR3 DNA reads TGTGCCAGCTCACCAGGGCTCGGCGGGGAGCTGTTTTTT.

The chain is built from TRBV18 and TRBJ2-7, with D possibly TRBD2 on 5 matching bases. Between the trimmed V and J ends, which lost 3 bases and 5 bases, there was a span of 11 bases. The CDR3 extends over 13 amino acids. CDR1 KGHSH and CDR2 LQKENI come from the germline V gene. CDR3 amino acids: CASSPYPGNEQYF. CDR3 nucleotide sequence: TGTGCCAGCTCACCTTACCCCGGGAACGAGCAGTACTTC.

The chain combines TRBV10-3 with TRBJ2-7, with D unresolved. CDR1 and CDR2 from the germline V gene are ENHRY and SYGVKD. This CDR3 is built from 15 residues. V was trimmed by 2 bases and J by 0 bases, leaving 11 bases between them. The CDR3 sequence: CAISEIGRSSYEQYF. CDR3 nucleotides: TGTGCCATCAGTGAGATAGGGCGTTCCTCCTACGAGCAGTACTTC.

The chain's CDR3 is CASFGRSSYNEQFF. The CDR3 DNA follows: TGTGCCAGCTTCGGGCGAAGCTCCTACAATGAGCAGTTCTTC. The chain combines TRBV6-5 with TRBJ2-1, with D unclear. The CDR3 extends over 14 amino acids. V was shortened by 8 bases and J by 0 bases, with 11 bases between the two germline ends. CDR1 is MNHEY and CDR2 is SVGAGI in the germline V gene.

The chain joins TRBV7-2 to TRBJ2-3, with D tentatively TRBD2 (6 bases). Germline loops: CDR1 SGHTA, CDR2 FQGNSA. The CDR3 loop spans 14 amino acids. V was cut by 7 bases and J by 7 bases, with 18 bases left in between. The DNA of the CDR3 is TGTGCCAGCACCCCTTGGAGGGCCAGGTATACGCAGTATTTT. It encodes CASTPWRARYTQYF.

V and J are TRBV28 and TRBJ1-3, with D unclear. CDR3 length: 16 amino acids. The germline V and J ends were trimmed by 5 bases and 0 bases, with 14 bases remaining between them. In germline, CDR1 is MDHEN, CDR2 SYDVKM. The CDR3 loop reads CASSRRPSYSGNTIYF. The CDR3 DNA sequence: TGTGCCAGCAGTCGCAGACCGAGCTACTCTGGAAACACCATATATTTT.

The chain combines TRBV10-1 with TRBJ2-1; TRBD2 matches 7 bases. V shed 4 bases and J 3 bases; nucleotides not matched to a gene: 9. The CDR3 sequence is 16 residues long. Germline V gene sequence: CDR1 WNHNN, CDR2 SYGVQD (reference sequence). CDR3 sequence: CASSGASGSLYNEQFF. CDR3 nucleotide sequence: TGCGCCAGCAGTGGTGCTAGCGGAAGCCTCTACAATGAGCAGTTCTTC.

This chain joins TRBV11-3 and TRBJ2-5; TRBD2 aligns across 7 bases. V gave up 1 base and J gave up 3 bases; unmatched junction bases: 8. Germline V lookup: CDR1 SGHNT, CDR2 YENEEA. The CDR3 extends over 16 amino acids. CDR3 loop: CASSLVGTGGEETQYF. CDR3 DNA: TGTGCCAGCAGCTTAGTTGGAACGGGAGGCGAAGAGACCCAGTACTTC.

This clone has just one count. The rearrangement uses TRBV11-3 and TRBJ2-7, with 8 bases lining up with TRBD2. Germline values: CDR1 SGHNT, CDR2 YENEEA. The CDR3 loop spans 15 amino acids. V trimming: 0 bases; J trimming: 4 bases; junction bases outside the gene matches: 5. The CDR3 sequence is CASSLDSSGSYEQYF. In DNA form, the CDR3 reads TGTGCCAGCAGCTTAGATAGCAGCGGGAGTTACGAGCAGTACTTC.

The chain links TRBV7-2 to TRBJ2-7; 9 nucleotides match TRBD2. CDR1 SGHTA and CDR2 FQGNSA come from the germline V gene. The trim removed 2 bases at V and 3 bases at J, leaving 2 bases unmatched. This CDR3 spans 14 amino acids. CDR3 nucleotides: TGTGCCAGCAGCTTACCACTAGCGGGCTACGAGCAGTACTTC. Translating it yields CASSLPLAGYEQYF.

This clone has a single count. The V and J genes are TRBV10-3 and TRBJ1-1; 11 nucleotides line up with TRBD1. Germline trimming cut 6 bases from V and 0 bases from J; bases unmatched to any gene: 9. The germline V gene has CDR1 ENHRY and CDR2 SYGVKD. The CDR3 covers 17 residues. Written as DNA, the CDR3 is TGTGCCATCAGCGGCAGGACAGGGGGCGGGGTGAACACTGAAGCTTTCTTT. This sequence encodes CAISGRTGGGVNTEAFF.

CDR3 residues: CASSLNGGEQYF. The CDR3 coding sequence is TGTGCCAGCAGCTTAAACGGGGGCGAGCAGTACTTC. This chain joins TRBV7-3 and TRBJ2-7, with D possibly matching TRBD2 (6 bases). CDR3 length: 12 residues. The germline V gene encodes CDR1 SGHTA and CDR2 FQGTGA. With 1 base removed from V and 6 bases from J, the gap between germline ends came to 7 bases.

The chain links TRBV7-9 to TRBJ2-1; TRBD2 might be the D (6 bases). The V end lost 5 bases, the J end lost 5 bases, and 16 bases lay between the germline ends. The germline gives CDR1 SEHNR, CDR2 FQNEAQ (reference sequence). The CDR3 has 15 amino acids. The CDR3 nucleotides are TGTGCCAGCAGCCCCGGGAGTGGGGGGAACAATGAGCAGTTCTTC. This encodes CASSPGSGGNNEQFF.